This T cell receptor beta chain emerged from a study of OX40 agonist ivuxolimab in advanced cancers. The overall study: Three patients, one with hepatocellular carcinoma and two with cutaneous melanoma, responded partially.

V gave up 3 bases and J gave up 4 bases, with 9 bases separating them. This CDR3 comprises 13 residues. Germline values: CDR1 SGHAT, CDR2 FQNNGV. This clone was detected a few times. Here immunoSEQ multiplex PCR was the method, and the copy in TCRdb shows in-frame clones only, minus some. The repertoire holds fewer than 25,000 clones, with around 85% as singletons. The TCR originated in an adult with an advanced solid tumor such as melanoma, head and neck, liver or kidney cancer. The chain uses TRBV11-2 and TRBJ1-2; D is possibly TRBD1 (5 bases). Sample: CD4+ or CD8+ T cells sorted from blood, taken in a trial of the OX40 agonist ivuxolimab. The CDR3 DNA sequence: TGTGCCAGCAGCTTCGGGACGTTCTATGGCTACACCTTC. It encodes CASSFGTFYGYTF.